This is a list of T cell receptor beta chains from one sample in a study of OX40 agonist ivuxolimab in advanced cancers. TCRdb's table, derived via immunoSEQ multiplex PCR, lists solely in-frame clones and lacks some. The table lists around 64,000 clones, about four fifths of them singletons, with more than 1% in the top ten. Here the sequenced sample was CD4+ or CD8+ T cells sorted from blood, taken in a trial of the OX40 agonist ivuxolimab. These receptors came from an adult with an advanced solid tumor such as melanoma, head and neck, liver or kidney cancer. Both conserved end residues are part of each CDR3. The D gene is left open where the match is weak. Size is stated for part of the rows, as once, few or many counts, or as a class when the clone is expanded.

.	TRBV11-2	TRBJ2-3	TRBD2	CASSISGGGPYTQYF	TGTGCCAGCAGTATAAGCGGGGGGGGACCGTATACGCAGTATTTT
few	TRBV6-6	TRBJ1-1	.	CASSSSRTEAFF	TGTGCCAGCAGTTCGTCCCGAACTGAAGCTTTCTTT
.	TRBV6-1	TRBJ2-3	.	CASSWGTDTQYF	TGTGCCAGCAGCTGGGGAACAGATACGCAGTATTTT
.	TRBV9	TRBJ2-7	.	CASSGGRFDYEQYF	TGTGCCAGCAGCGGGGGTCGGTTTGACTACGAGCAGTACTTC
.	TRBV11-2	TRBJ2-7	.	CASSLGLRRPFYEQYF	TGTGCCAGCAGCTTAGGCCTCCGCAGACCGTTCTACGAGCAGTACTTC
.	TRBV5-6	TRBJ1-3	.	CASSLVMGNTIYF	TGTGCCAGCAGCTTGGTTATGGGAAACACCATATATTTT
medium-sized	TRBV6-1	TRBJ1-6	TRBD1	CASNLGQGNSPLHF	TGTGCCAGCAATCTCGGACAGGGTAATTCACCCCTCCACTTT
.	TRBV30	TRBJ1-1	.	CAWSVSGRNTEAFF	TGTGCCTGGAGTGTATCCGGCAGGAACACTGAAGCTTTCTTT
.	TRBV10-3	TRBJ2-5	TRBD2	CAIRLAAQETQYF	TGTGCCATCCGACTAGCGGCTCAAGAGACCCAGTACTTC
few	TRBV9	TRBJ2-3	.	CASSVGQDTDTQYF	TGTGCCAGCAGCGTAGGACAGGACACGGATACGCAGTATTTT